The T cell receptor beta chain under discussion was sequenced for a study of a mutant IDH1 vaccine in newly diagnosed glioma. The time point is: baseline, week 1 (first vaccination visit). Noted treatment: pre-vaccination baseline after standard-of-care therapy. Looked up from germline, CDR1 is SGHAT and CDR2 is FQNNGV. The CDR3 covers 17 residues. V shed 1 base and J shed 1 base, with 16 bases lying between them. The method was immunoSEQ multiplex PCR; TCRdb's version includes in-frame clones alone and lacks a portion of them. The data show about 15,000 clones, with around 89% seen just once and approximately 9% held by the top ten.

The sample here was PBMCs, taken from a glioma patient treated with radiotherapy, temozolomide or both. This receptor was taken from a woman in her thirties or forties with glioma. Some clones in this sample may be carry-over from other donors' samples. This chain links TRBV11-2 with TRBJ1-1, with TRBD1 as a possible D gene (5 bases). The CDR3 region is CASSLAVAGLTNTEAFF. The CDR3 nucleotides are TGTGCCAGCAGCTTAGCTGTCGCAGGGCTTACGAACACTGAAGCTTTCTTT. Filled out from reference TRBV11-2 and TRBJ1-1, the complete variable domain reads EAGVAQSPRYKIIEKRQSVAFWCNPISGHATLYWYQQILGQGPKLLIQFQNNGVVDDSQLPKDRFSAERLKGVDSTLKIQPAKLEDSAVYLCASSLAVAGLTNTEAFFGQGTRLTVV.